This T cell receptor (beta chain) is from a study of blood T cell repertoires in COVID-19. Study overall: Nucleic acid was either cDNA or gDNA, and it came from T cells, B-cell-depleted T cells, or PBMCs.

Here immunoSEQ multiplex PCR was the method, and the copy in TCRdb shows in-frame clones only, minus some. The table records under 450,000 clones, roughly 86% of them present only once. The V end lost 4 bases, the J end lost 4 bases, and 14 bases lay between the germline ends. CDR1 is SGHRS and CDR2 is YFSETQ in the germline V gene. This CDR3 contains 15 residues. V is TRBV5-1 and J is TRBJ2-2, with D maybe TRBD2 (6 bases). The sample was peripheral blood. This clonotype originated in a human donor with acute or convalescent COVID-19. The donor label of this sample is uncertain. CDR3 in amino acids: CASSKEGAVTGELFF. DNA for the CDR3: TGCGCCAGCAGCAAGGAGGGCGCAGTCACCGGGGAGCTGTTTTTT.